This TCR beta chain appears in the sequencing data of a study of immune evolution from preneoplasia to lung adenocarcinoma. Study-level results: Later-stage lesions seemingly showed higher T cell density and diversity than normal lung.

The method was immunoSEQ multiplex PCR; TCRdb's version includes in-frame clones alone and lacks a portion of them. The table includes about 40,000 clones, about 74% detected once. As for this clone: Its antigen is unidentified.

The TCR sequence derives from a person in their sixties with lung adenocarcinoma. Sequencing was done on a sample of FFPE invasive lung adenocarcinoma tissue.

In DNA form, the CDR3 reads TGCAGCGTTGTCTCACAGGGGGTATTGGTGCAGTACTTC. Translation gives CSVVSQGVLVQYF. The chain is built from TRBV29-1 and TRBJ2-7; 8 bases fit TRBD1. The CDR3 runs 13 residues. The germline V gene encodes CDR1 SQVTM and CDR2 ANQGSEA. After removal of 4 bases from V and 9 bases from J, the junction contained 11 bases not matched to a gene.